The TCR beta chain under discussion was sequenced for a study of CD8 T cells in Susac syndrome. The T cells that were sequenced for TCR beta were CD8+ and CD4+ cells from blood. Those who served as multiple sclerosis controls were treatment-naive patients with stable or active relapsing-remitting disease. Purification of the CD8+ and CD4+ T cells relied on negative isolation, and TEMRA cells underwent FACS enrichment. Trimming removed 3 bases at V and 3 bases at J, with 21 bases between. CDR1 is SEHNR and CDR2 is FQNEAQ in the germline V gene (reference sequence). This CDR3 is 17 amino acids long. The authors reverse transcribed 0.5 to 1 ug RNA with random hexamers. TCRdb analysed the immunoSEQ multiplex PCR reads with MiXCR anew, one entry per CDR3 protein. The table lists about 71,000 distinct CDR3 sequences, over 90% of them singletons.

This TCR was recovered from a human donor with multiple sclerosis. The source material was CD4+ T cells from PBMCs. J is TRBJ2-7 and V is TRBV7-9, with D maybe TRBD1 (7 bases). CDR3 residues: CASSFSSGGTGHYEQYF. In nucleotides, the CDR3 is TGTGCCAGCAGCTTCTCCTCAGGGGGGACCGGGCACTACGAGCAGTACTTC.